These T cell receptor beta chains were read from a single sample in a study of shared clonotypes between healthy human individuals. Clones were read by immunoSEQ multiplex PCR, and TCRdb kept only the in-frame ones, dropping some. The sample shows more than 1,200,000 clones, approximately 98.5% of them seen only once. Material for sequencing was naive CD4+ T cells sorted from blood. The receptors shown here come from a young man in good health. CDR3s include the opening cysteine and the closing phenylalanine or tryptophan. Each record gives: J gene, V gene, clone size, D gene, CDR3 protein, CDR3 DNA. D genes are given only for firm matches. Clone size appears in some rows only: once, few, many, or a class for an expanded clone.

TRBJ2-5 TRBV10-3 NA NA CAIKGRGNANQETQYF TGTGCCATCAAGGGCCGGGGGAACGCCAACCAAGAGACCCAGTACTTC
TRBJ2-1 TRBV5-4 once TRBD1 CASRKTGGEVQFF TGTGCCAGCAGGAAGACAGGGGGGGAGGTTCAGTTCTTC
TRBJ2-5 TRBV4-3 NA NA CASSQVGSGGQETQYF TGCGCCAGCAGCCAAGTCGGGTCCGGGGGTCAAGAGACCCAGTACTTC
TRBJ2-1 TRBV10-1 NA NA CAAENVGTKLNEQFF TGCGCCGCGGAAAACGTCGGGACGAAACTTAATGAGCAGTTCTTC
TRBJ1-2 TRBV2 NA NA CASSGRQGMIGYTF TGTGCCAGCAGTGGTCGTCAGGGAATGATCGGCTACACCTTC
TRBJ2-7 TRBV9 NA NA CASSVGQVPGEQYF TGTGCCAGCAGCGTAGGACAGGTCCCGGGAGAGCAGTACTTC
TRBJ1-1 TRBV5-6 NA NA CASSFSGGGGADTEAFF TGTGCCAGCAGCTTCAGTGGTGGGGGGGGCGCCGACACTGAAGCTTTCTTT
TRBJ1-2 TRBV2 NA NA CASSRDAGYTF TGTGCCAGCAGCCGGGACGCTGGCTACACCTTC
TRBJ2-5 TRBV6-1 NA NA CASRPWLETQYF TGTGCCAGCAGACCGTGGTTGGAGACCCAGTACTTC
TRBJ2-5 TRBV11-2 NA NA CASSLKKTQYF TGTGCCAGCAGCTTAAAGAAGACCCAGTACTTC
TRBJ2-2 TRBV5-4 NA TRBD2 CASSLGGSMVGELFF TGTGCCAGCAGCTTGGGCGGGAGTATGGTCGGGGAGCTGTTTTTT
TRBJ2-1 TRBV11-3 NA NA CASSLGNREQFF TGTGCCAGCAGCCTAGGGAACCGTGAGCAGTTCTTC
TRBJ2-7 TRBV9 NA NA CASSVAGESYEQYF TGTGCCAGCAGCGTAGCAGGGGAATCCTACGAGCAGTACTTC
TRBJ1-3 TRBV5-1 NA TRBD1 CASSHNRGLSGNTIYF TGCGCCAGCAGCCACAACAGGGGGCTCTCTGGAAACACCATATATTTT
TRBJ2-7 TRBV10-3 NA NA CAITHDGTYEQYF TGTGCCATCACTCATGACGGCACCTACGAGCAGTACTTC
TRBJ1-1 TRBV11-3 NA NA CASSRTQDTEAFF TGTGCCAGCAGCCGGACCCAGGACACTGAAGCTTTCTTT
TRBJ2-7 TRBV6-1 NA NA CASSVTRDSYEQYF TGTGCCAGCAGTGTAACCCGGGACTCCTACGAGCAGTACTTC
TRBJ1-3 TRBV9 NA TRBD1 CASSEGTGVGNTIYF TGTGCCAGCAGCGAGGGGACAGGGGTTGGAAACACCATATATTTT
TRBJ2-7 TRBV6-6 NA NA CASSQSKRWDEQYF TGTGCCAGCAGTCAATCGAAACGGTGGGACGAGCAGTACTTC
TRBJ2-1 TRBV11-2 NA NA CASSAFRRARDNEQFF TGTGCCAGCAGCGCCTTCCGGAGGGCCAGGGACAATGAGCAGTTCTTC
TRBJ1-4 TRBV5-6 once NA CASSLAVTGEKLFF TGTGCCAGCAGCTTGGCCGTTACAGGGGAAAAACTGTTTTTT
TRBJ1-1 TRBV20-1 NA TRBD1 CSARGQVEAFF TGCAGTGCTAGGGGACAGGTTGAAGCTTTCTTT
TRBJ2-2 TRBV5-1 once NA CASSFSGTGELFF TGCGCCAGCAGCTTTTCGGGGACCGGGGAGCTGTTTTTT
TRBJ1-1 TRBV9 NA NA CASSPQGLGTEAFF TGTGCCAGCAGCCCCCAGGGCTTGGGCACTGAAGCTTTCTTT
TRBJ2-7 TRBV7-6 NA TRBD2 CASSTSKREVYEQYF TGTGCCAGCAGCACCTCAAAGCGGGAGGTCTACGAGCAGTACTTC
TRBJ2-1 TRBV4-3 NA NA CASSQDPSPSNNEQFF TGCGCCAGCAGCCAAGATCCCAGCCCGAGTAATAATGAGCAGTTCTTC
TRBJ2-5 TRBV5-1 NA TRBD2 CASSVGLAGGGETQYF TGCGCCAGCAGCGTCGGACTAGCGGGAGGAGGTGAGACCCAGTACTTC
TRBJ2-1 TRBV5-1 NA TRBD2 CASSLVGREINEQFF TGCGCCAGCAGCTTGGTTGGGCGGGAGATTAATGAGCAGTTCTTC
TRBJ1-2 TRBV7-8 NA TRBD1 CASSAGTGEGGYGYTF TGTGCCAGCAGCGCCGGGACAGGGGAAGGAGGCTATGGCTACACCTTC